Below are 17 T cell receptor beta chains sequenced from a single sample in a study of molecular identifiers for immune sequencing clone quantification. TCRdb independently ran MiXCR on the PCR reads; one entry per CDR3 protein. The sample consists of about 640,000 distinct CDR3 sequences, around 20% of them appearing once. The source material was naive CD8+ T cells from blood, with Jurkat cell RNA spiked in. Noted subset: FACS-sorted CD8+CD4-CCR7+CD45RA+ naive T cells. These receptors originate from a human donor in good health. Some libraries in this study had Jurkat cell RNA spiked in.

This clonotype was picked up many times. This chain connects TRBV11-3 to TRBJ2-7; TRBD2 is a possible D gene (5 bases). The CDR3 spans 13 residues. CDR1 and CDR2 from the germline V gene are SGHNT and YENEEA. With 0 bases removed from V and 5 bases from J, the gap between germline ends came to 8 bases. The CDR3 region is CASSLDAGDEQYF. The CDR3 coding sequence is TGTGCCAGCAGCTTAGATGCGGGCGACGAGCAGTACTTC.

At least ten counts were recorded for this clonotype. The chain employs TRBV7-6 and TRBJ2-3; D ambiguous. CDR3 length: 16 amino acids. Germline lookup yields CDR1 SGHVS and CDR2 FNYEAQ. V lost 1 base to trimming and J lost 0 bases, with 11 bases between them. Here the CDR3 reads CASSLVVAYSTDTQYF. The CDR3 nucleotides read TGTGCCAGCAGCTTAGTAGTAGCCTATAGCACAGATACGCAGTATTTT.

Points on this clonotype: A much larger clone lies one base from this, so it may be a read error. The rearrangement links TRBV12-3 or TRBV12-4 to TRBJ1-4; the D is unclear. The CDR3 contains 14 residues. CDR3 in DNA: TGTGCCAGCAGTTCCGGGCAGCCTCAAGAAAAACTGCTTTTT. Translated: CASSSGQPQEKLLF.

The CDR3 DNA is TGTGCCAGCAGTTACCCTCGACTAGCGGGAAAGGGCCCTAACACCGGGGAGCTGTTTTTT. Encoded protein: CASSYPRLAGKGPNTGELFF. The chain employs TRBV6-7 and TRBJ2-2, with 11 bases lining up with TRBD2. TRBV6-7 is identified as an open reading frame with a role that is uncertain. The CDR3 has 20 residues. The J segment lost 2 bases and the V segment lost 2 bases, leaving 13 bases of the junction unmatched.

Ten or more counts support this clonotype. The chain uses TRBV6-5 and TRBJ2-1, with a possible D match to TRBD1 (5 bases). This CDR3 has 13 residues. The V and J ends lost 7 bases and 15 bases respectively, with 22 bases between them. Germline V lookup: CDR1 MNHEY, CDR2 SVGAGI. CDR3 DNA: TGTGCCAGCACTCCACCCGGAGACAGTGTACTGTTCTTC. This sequence encodes CASTPPGDSVLFF.

For this clonotype: An end of the junction does not agree with germline; a read error may underlie this. The rearrangement joins TRBV7-9 to TRBJ1-1; D is unresolved. The V gene's germline CDR1 is SEHNR and CDR2 FQNEAQ (reference sequence). The CDR3 is 12 amino acids. The CDR3 region has the DNA TGTGCCAGCATCCCTATGAACACCGAAGCTTTCTTT. It yields the protein CASIPMNTEAFF.

This clonotype has at least ten counts. The rearrangement joins TRBV23-1 to TRBJ1-6; D might be TRBD1 (5 bases). Being an ORF, TRBV23-1 has a function that is uncertain. V was trimmed by 4 bases and J by 7 bases, leaving 14 bases between them. This CDR3 comprises 15 residues. The CDR3 sequence: CASSPRGGGNSPLHF. The CDR3 nucleotides are TGCGCCAGCAGTCCACGGGGCGGAGGGAATTCACCCCTCCACTTT.

This clonotype was counted only a few times. One junction end does not reproduce the germline sequence, and a read error may be involved. The J gene is TRBJ1-6, the V gene TRBV13; 7 nucleotides match TRBD1. The CDR3 is made up of 16 amino acids. Looked up from germline, CDR1 is PRHDT and CDR2 is FYEKMQ (reference sequence). CDR3 amino acids: CVSSLGLTGAYSPLHF. The DNA of the CDR3 is TGTGTCAGCAGCTTAGGCTTAACAGGGGCCTATTCACCCCTCCACTTT.

This chain links TRBV7-8 with TRBJ1-4; the D gene is possibly TRBD1 (6 bases). CDR1 is SGHVS and CDR2 is FQNEAQ in the germline V gene. The CDR3 is 15 residues long. Trimming cost V 3 bases and J 6 bases, with 14 bases left between them. The CDR3 region is CASSFVQGGDEKLFF. The CDR3 DNA sequence: TGTGCCAGCAGCTTCGTACAGGGTGGGGATGAAAAACTGTTTTTT.

This clonotype was recorded many times. V usage is TRBV20-1 and J usage is TRBJ1-1; TRBD1 matches 10 bases. This CDR3 comprises 11 residues. CDR1 is DFQATT and CDR2 is SNEGSKA in the germline V gene (reference sequence). Trimming removed 6 bases from V and 7 bases from J; junction bases left unmatched: 2. CDR3 in amino acids: CSARDRGEAFF. The CDR3 bases are TGCAGTGCCCGGGACAGGGGTGAAGCTTTCTTT.

Only a few counts were recorded for this clonotype. The genes are TRBV4-3 and TRBJ1-1, with 8 bases lining up with TRBD1. The CDR3 consists of 14 residues. With 4 bases clipped from V and 1 base from J, the junction kept 2 bases outside the gene matches. CDR1 is LGHNA and CDR2 is YSLEER in the germline V gene. CDR3 protein: CASSRDRGNTEAFF. As DNA, the CDR3 is TGCGCCAGCAGCCGTGACAGGGGGAACACTGAAGCTTTCTTT.

As for this clonotype: Being one base from a much bigger clone, this may be a read error. The chain links TRBV20-1 to TRBJ1-4, with TRBD1 matching 9 bases. This CDR3 contains 13 residues. CDR1 and CDR2 (germline): DFQATT, SNEGSKA (reference sequence). V was pared by 3 bases and J by 10 bases, with 6 bases of the junction left unmatched. This chain's CDR3 is CSASGTGIGKLFF. The CDR3 DNA sequence: TGCAGTGCTAGTGGGACAGGGATCGGAAAACTGTTTTTT.

This clonotype was seen a few times. The rearrangement joins TRBV3-1 to TRBJ1-2; D gene uncertain. The germline V and J ends were trimmed by 1 base and 2 bases, with 17 bases remaining between them. Germline V gives CDR1 LGHDT, CDR2 YNNKEL (reference sequence). This CDR3 spans 17 amino acids. CDR3 sequence reads: CASSQVVNRDSNYGYTF. The CDR3 nucleotides read TGTGCCAGCAGCCAAGTAGTCAATCGGGATTCAAACTATGGCTACACCTTC.

Details on this clonotype: This sequence may be a read error, since a much larger clone differs from it by one base. The V gene is TRBV29-1, the J gene TRBJ2-6; 7 bases align to TRBD1. The CDR3 totals 16 residues. CDR1 and CDR2 from the germline V gene are SQVTM and ANQGSEA. CDR3 sequence: CGAFGIDRAGANVLTF. The CDR3 DNA sequence: TGCGGCGCATTCGGGATTGACAGGGCCGGGGCCAACGTCCTGACTTTC. The full variable domain, rest sourced from reference TRBV29-1 and TRBJ2-6, is SAVISQKPSRDICQRGTSLTIQCQVDSQVTMMFWYRQQPGQSLTLIATANQGSEATYESGFVIDKFPISRPNLTFSTLTVSNMSPEDSSIYLCGAFGIDRAGANVLTFGAGSRLTVL.

As to this clonotype: One base away lies a much larger clone, so this may be a sequencing read error. This chain joins TRBV27 and TRBJ2-3, with 12 nucleotides matching TRBD2. The length of the CDR3 is 17 residues. V gave up 5 bases and J gave up 6 bases; unmatched junction bases: 12. Germline CDR1 and CDR2: MNHEY and SMNVEV (reference sequence). CDR3: CASSVIGLAGIADTQYF. CDR3 bases: TGTGCCAGCAGTGTTATAGGACTAGCGGGGATCGCGGATACGCAGTATTTT.

With respect to this clonotype: At one boundary the junction diverges from the germline segment, which might be a read error. The chain combines TRBV20-1 with TRBJ1-2, with 8 positions matching TRBD1. CDR1 and CDR2 (germline): DFQATT, SNEGSKA (reference sequence). This CDR3 has 15 residues. CDR3 protein: CSAREDRVRSYGHTF. CDR3 sequence (DNA): TGCAGTGCTAGAGAGGACAGGGTTAGGTCCTATGGCCACACCTTC.

Only a few counts were recorded for this clonotype. The CDR3 sequence is CATSRYNEQYF. The CDR3 DNA is TGTGCCACCAGCAGGTACAACGAGCAGTACTTC. This chain connects TRBV15 to TRBJ2-1; no clear D. The J call is doubtful: the DNA matches TRBJ2-7 better. The CDR3 loop spans 11 amino acids. Germline loops: CDR1 LNHNV, CDR2 YYDKDF (reference sequence).